The 12 T cell receptor beta chains reported below all come from one sample, sequenced in a study of blood T cell repertoires in COVID-19. Repertoires were generated with immunoSEQ multiplex PCR, while TCRdb's copy carries only in-frame clones and drops some. The table lists about 260,000 clones, less than 90% of them singletons, with 4.2% in the top ten. Sequenced sample: peripheral blood. The source is a man between 60 and 75 years old with acute or convalescent COVID-19.

The chain couples TRBV6-5 to TRBJ2-5; TRBD1 might be the D (6 bases). The V gene lost 5 bases and the J gene lost 4 bases, with 14 bases spanning the gap. The CDR3 is 14 residues long. Germline V CDR1 and CDR2: MNHEY, SVGAGI. The CDR3 is CASSLGGTGETQYF. For the CDR3, the DNA is TGTGCCAGCAGTCTAGGGGGTACGGGAGAGACCCAGTACTTC.

The chain combines TRBV12-5 with TRBJ2-3; 12 positions agree with TRBD2. Germline CDR1 reads LGHNT; CDR2 reads FRNRAP. V lost 1 base, J lost 3 bases, and 2 bases stayed unmatched. This CDR3 is built from 16 residues. CDR3 in DNA: TGTGCTAGTGGTTTGGGACTAGCGGGAGAGACAGATACGCAGTATTTT. Encoded protein: CASGLGLAGETDTQYF.

The chain has TRBV4-3 and TRBJ2-7; the D gene is possibly TRBD2 (5 bases). The V end was cut by 0 bases, the J end by 7 bases, with 19 bases between. Germline values: CDR1 LGHNA, CDR2 YSLEER. This CDR3 is built from 16 residues. In DNA, the CDR3 is TGCGCCAGCAGCCAAGAATTGGCCTCCGAATGGAGGGAGCAGTACTTC. The encoded protein is CASSQELASEWREQYF.

The chain links TRBV29-1 to TRBJ2-7, with 7 bases identical to TRBD1. The CDR3 is 14 amino acids. The V segment lost 7 bases and the J segment 4 bases; nucleotides outside the gene matches: 13. Germline CDR1 reads SQVTM; CDR2 reads ANQGSEA. The chain's CDR3 is CSARATGTEYEQYF. The CDR3 DNA reads as TGCAGCGCTAGGGCTACCGGGACAGAGTACGAGCAGTACTTC.

This rearrangement joins TRBV10-1 to TRBJ2-1; 12 bases match TRBD2. Germline V CDR1 and CDR2: WNHNN, SYGVQD (reference sequence). V shed 4 bases and J 9 bases; nucleotides not matched to a gene: 10. This CDR3 is built from 16 residues. Written as DNA, the CDR3 is TGCGCCAGCAGTGGCCAGACTAGCGGGAGTCGGGGTGAGCAGTTCTTC. This sequence encodes CASSGQTSGSRGEQFF.

The CDR3 sequence is CASSLYADTQYF. The CDR3 DNA reads as TGTGCCAGCAGCTTATATGCAGATACGCAGTATTTT. V and J are TRBV9 and TRBJ2-3; D unclear. CDR1 and CDR2 (germline): SGDLS, YYNGEE. The CDR3 loop spans 12 amino acids. V was clipped by 4 bases and J by 4 bases, with 7 bases between them.

The J gene is TRBJ2-5, the V gene TRBV11-2; 10 bases line up with TRBD2. Germline CDR1 SGHAT, CDR2 FQNNGV. The CDR3 sequence is 15 residues long. Trimming cost V 2 bases and J 5 bases; bases outside gene matches: 5. As DNA, the CDR3 is TGTGCCAGCAGCTTAAGCGGGGGGGCCTACGAGACCCAGTACTTC. It translates to CASSLSGGAYETQYF.

This clone was recorded only once. The chain links TRBV12-3 or TRBV12-4 to TRBJ1-1; D is unclear. V shed 1 base and J shed 1 base, with 4 bases lying between them. This CDR3 region has 13 residues. The CDR3 nucleotides read TGTGCCAGCAGTTTAGTGAGGAACACTGAAGCTTTCTTT. This encodes CASSLVRNTEAFF.

This rearrangement joins TRBV27 to TRBJ1-5; TRBD1 might be the D (6 bases). This CDR3 comprises 17 residues. Germline lookup yields CDR1 MNHEY and CDR2 SMNVEV (reference sequence). V lost 5 bases to trimming and J lost 0 bases, with 17 bases between them. The chain's CDR3 is CASSPRQAPYSNQPQHF. The DNA of the CDR3 is TGTGCCAGCAGTCCCCGACAGGCCCCTTATAGCAATCAGCCCCAGCATTTT.

The chain joins TRBV6-6 to TRBJ2-5; the match to TRBD2 covers 8 bases. The trim removed 5 bases at V and 0 bases at J, leaving 14 bases unmatched. The germline V gene encodes CDR1 MNHNY and CDR2 SVGAGI (reference sequence). The CDR3 runs to 18 residues. CDR3 sequence (DNA): TGTGCCAGCAGTCCTTCCGCACTCTATAGCGGGAACCAAGAGACCCAGTACTTC. As protein: CASSPSALYSGNQETQYF.

This chain links TRBV27 with TRBJ2-7; 8 bases map to TRBD2. This CDR3 has 17 amino acids. V gave up 5 bases and J gave up 2 bases; unmatched junction bases: 14. Per the germline V gene, CDR1 is MNHEY and CDR2 is SMNVEV (reference sequence). The CDR3 sequence is CASSLSGSGGVAYEQYF. The CDR3 region has the DNA TGTGCCAGCAGTCTCTCGGGGTCGGGGGGGGTCGCCTACGAGCAGTACTTC.

V gene TRBV5-1 combines with J gene TRBJ2-4; 9 bases agree with TRBD1. Germline CDR1 SGHRS, CDR2 YFSETQ. There are 18 residues in the CDR3. Trimming took 4 bases from V and 0 from J; bases not matched to a gene: 11. The CDR3 loop reads CASSTRQGGTLAKNIQYF. Here the CDR3 DNA reads TGCGCCAGCAGCACTAGACAGGGGGGTACGCTAGCCAAAAACATTCAGTACTTC. Filled out from reference TRBV5-1 and TRBJ2-4, the complete variable domain reads KAGVTQTPRYLIKTRGQQVTLSCSPISGHRSVSWYQQTPGQGLQFLFEYFSETQRNKGNFPGRFSGRQFSNSRSEMNVSTLELGDSALYLCASSTRQGGTLAKNIQYFGAGTRLSVL.